What follows are 9 T cell receptor beta chains derived from one specimen sequenced in a study of cytomegalovirus exposure and HLA in healthy donors. The PCR employed 60 Vbeta primers together with 13 Jbeta primers. Sequencing used immunoSEQ multiplex PCR; TCRdb keeps in-frame clones, though not all of them. The table records roughly 100,000 clones, over 55% of them present only once. Sequenced input: PBMCs. Every receptor here comes from a female donor in good health and CMV-seronegative.

The chain links TRBV12-5 to TRBJ2-1; D may be TRBD2 (5 bases). Trimming removed 4 bases from V and 10 bases from J, with 17 bases in between. The CDR3 runs to 14 residues. Germline V gene lookup returns CDR1 LGHNT and CDR2 FRNRAP. CDR3 residues: CASGWELERGEQFF. CDR3 DNA sequence: TGTGCTAGTGGTTGGGAACTAGAACGGGGAGAGCAGTTCTTC. The variable domain in full, with the rest retrieved from reference TRBV12-5 and TRBJ2-1, is DARVTQTPRHKVTEMGQEVTMRCQPILGHNTVFWYRQTMMQGLELLAYFRNRAPLDDSGMPKDRFSAEMPDATLATLKIQPSEPRDSAVYFCASGWELERGEQFFGPGTRLTVL.

The chain has TRBV28 and TRBJ1-5, with 7 bases lining up with TRBD1. V lost 4 bases, J lost 0 bases, and 12 bases stayed unmatched. The germline gives CDR1 MDHEN, CDR2 SYDVKM. There are 18 residues in the CDR3. CDR3 sequence (DNA): TGTGCCAGCAGTTCCACGACAGGGCGACTATATAGCAATCAGCCCCAGCATTTT. Its translation is CASSSTTGRLYSNQPQHF.

The chain uses TRBV10-3 and TRBJ2-1; 9 positions agree with TRBD2. Germline CDR1 is ENHRY and CDR2 is SYGVKD. The CDR3 runs 15 residues. J was trimmed by 9 bases and V by 5 bases; bases with no gene match: 11. CDR3 in amino acids: CAISPLAGHLGEQFF. CDR3 sequence (DNA): TGTGCCATCAGTCCACTAGCGGGCCATCTAGGTGAGCAGTTCTTC.

The rearrangement uses TRBV7-3 and TRBJ2-1; D unresolved. This CDR3 has 14 residues. Looked up from germline, CDR1 is SGHTA and CDR2 is FQGTGA. Trimming left V 1 base short and J 4 bases short, with 8 bases between. CDR3 protein: CASSLNGPYNEQFF. For the CDR3, the DNA is TGTGCCAGCAGCTTAAACGGTCCATACAATGAGCAGTTCTTC.

V and J are TRBV30 and TRBJ2-7, with D hard to call. This CDR3 spans 11 amino acids. Germline values: CDR1 GTSNPN, CDR2 SVGIG (reference sequence). Trimming left V 2 bases short and J 4 bases short, with 6 bases between. The CDR3 loop reads CAWSSQYEQYF. CDR3 bases: TGTGCCTGGAGTTCCCAGTACGAGCAGTACTTC.

This chain uses TRBV7-2 with TRBJ1-2, with 7 bases aligning to TRBD1. V gave up 5 bases and J gave up 4 bases; unmatched junction bases: 4. There are 13 residues in the CDR3. The germline V gene encodes CDR1 SGHTA and CDR2 FQGNSA. The CDR3 here is CASSVGTVYGYTF. CDR3 nucleotides: TGTGCCAGCAGCGTAGGGACAGTCTATGGCTACACCTTC.

The chain combines TRBV10-1 with TRBJ1-4, with D possibly being TRBD1 (6 bases). The V gene's germline CDR1 is WNHNN and CDR2 SYGVQD (reference sequence). Trimming pared 5 bases from V and 8 bases from J, leaving 9 bases between. The CDR3 sequence is 12 residues long. The CDR3 nucleotides read TGCGCCAGCAGTTGGACAGACGAAAAACTGTTTTTT. As protein: CASSWTDEKLFF.

This chain joins TRBV28 and TRBJ1-5, with D tentatively TRBD1 (6 bases). The CDR3 extends over 17 amino acids. V gave up 5 bases and J gave up 0 bases, with 17 bases separating them. CDR1 and CDR2 (germline): MDHEN, SYDVKM. CDR3 loop: CASSPPTYRDSNQPQHF. CDR3 bases: TGTGCCAGCAGTCCGCCGACATACAGGGATAGCAATCAGCCCCAGCATTTT.

The chain is built from TRBV4-2 and TRBJ2-7, with D possibly TRBD1 on 5 matching bases. Trimming stripped 1 base from V and 3 bases from J, with 13 bases between. There are 15 residues in the CDR3. Germline CDR1 is LGHNA and CDR2 is YNFKEQ. CDR3 bases: TGTGCCAGCAGCCAAGGCCCCCAGGGCCTCTACGAGCAGTACTTC. This codes for CASSQGPQGLYEQYF.